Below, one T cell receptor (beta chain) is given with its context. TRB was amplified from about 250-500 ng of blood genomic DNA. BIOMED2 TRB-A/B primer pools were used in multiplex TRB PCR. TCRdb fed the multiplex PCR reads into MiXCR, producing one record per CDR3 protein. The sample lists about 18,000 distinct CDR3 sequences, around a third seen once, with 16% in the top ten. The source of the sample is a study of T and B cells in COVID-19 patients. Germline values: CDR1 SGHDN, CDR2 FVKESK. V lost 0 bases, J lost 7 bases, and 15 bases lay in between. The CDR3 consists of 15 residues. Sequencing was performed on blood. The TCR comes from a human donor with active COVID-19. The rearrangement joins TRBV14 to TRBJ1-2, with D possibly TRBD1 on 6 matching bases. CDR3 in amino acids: CASSQDRQGIGGYTF. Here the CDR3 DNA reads TGTGCCAGCAGCCAAGATAGGCAGGGGATCGGTGGCTACACCTTC.